This T cell receptor beta chain appears in the sequencing data of a study of T cells after somatic rescue of genetic block. Produced via immunoSEQ multiplex PCR; TCRdb's table is partial and in-frame only. Of about 70,000 clones in the sample, roughly nine tenths are singletons; the top ten hold about 3%. This CDR3 region has 14 residues. Germline CDR1 SGHRS, CDR2 YFSETQ. V lost 4 bases to trimming and J lost 6 bases; unmatched junction nucleotides: 3. The material sequenced was peripheral blood mononuclear cells (PBMCs). This sequence originates from a middle-aged man. The chain carries TRBV5-1 and TRBJ1-4; TRBD1 matches 10 bases. Written as DNA, the CDR3 is TGCGCCAGCAGCCTGGACAGGGGGGATGAAAAACTGTTTTTT. It encodes CASSLDRGDEKLFF.